This T cell receptor beta chain was identified during a study of cytomegalovirus exposure and HLA in healthy donors. PCR primers comprised 60 Vbeta and 13 Jbeta primers. Produced via immunoSEQ multiplex PCR; TCRdb's table is partial and in-frame only. The table records nearly 110,000 clones, approximately 80% of them present only once. Study observations and caveats: There were several of the most significant clusters that appeared linked to common viral pathogens in a later analysis.

On this clone: What it recognizes is unknown.

This CDR3 spans 14 amino acids. The germline V and J ends were trimmed by 1 base and 2 bases, with 8 bases remaining between them. CDR1 is MGHDK, CDR2 SYGVNS, per germline. Source material: PBMCs. This TCR was sampled from a male donor in good health and CMV-seronegative. The rearrangement links TRBV25-1 to TRBJ1-2, with a weak D call TRBD1 (6 bases). CDR3 loop: CASSEFDRNYGYTF. The CDR3 DNA is TGTGCCAGCAGTGAATTCGACAGGAACTATGGCTACACCTTC.